The 17 T cell receptor beta chains in this list originate from one sample, sequenced in a study of blood T cell repertoires in COVID-19. Sequenced by immunoSEQ multiplex PCR; TCRdb stores in-frame clones only, minus some. The table records about 170,000 clones, about 88% of them present only once. Specimen: peripheral blood. These receptors were obtained from a man in his forties or fifties who had recovered from COVID-19.

The rearrangement uses TRBV7-2 and TRBJ2-2; tentative D call: TRBD1 (6 bases). Trimming left V 7 bases short and J 0 bases short, with 15 bases between. Germline V gene lookup returns CDR1 SGHTA and CDR2 FQGNSA. The CDR3 is made up of 16 amino acids. The CDR3 DNA reads TGTGCCAGCACCCAAGCCCCAGGGGCGAACACCGGGGAGCTGTTTTTT. Translation: CASTQAPGANTGELFF.

This clone was recorded only once. The chain recombines TRBV4-1 with TRBJ2-7; the D is unclear. Trimming left V 4 bases short and J 0 bases short, with 16 bases between. The CDR3 loop spans 16 amino acids. The germline V gene has CDR1 MGHRA and CDR2 YSYEKL. CDR3 protein: CASSLTPANPSYEQYF. CDR3 sequence (DNA): TGCGCCAGCAGCCTAACCCCCGCTAATCCCTCCTACGAGCAGTACTTC.

CDR3 nucleotide sequence: TGCGCCAGCAGCCCTACTAGCGGGAGGACGTACAATGAGCAGTTCTTC. Its translation is CASSPTSGRTYNEQFF. The chain couples TRBV4-3 to TRBJ2-1, with 12 bases that match TRBD2. The CDR3 is made up of 16 amino acids. With 4 bases clipped from V and 4 bases from J, the junction kept 5 bases outside the gene matches. Per germline, CDR1 LGHNA and CDR2 YSLEER.

This rearrangement joins TRBV28 to TRBJ2-5; 11 bases match TRBD2. With 5 bases clipped from V and 5 bases from J, the junction kept 7 bases outside the gene matches. The CDR3 runs 15 residues. Germline CDR1 reads MDHEN; CDR2 reads SYDVKM. CDR3 in amino acids: CASSPASGGSETQYF. CDR3 nucleotides: TGTGCCAGCAGTCCCGCTAGCGGGGGGTCGGAGACCCAGTACTTC. The full variable domain, with the rest looked up from reference TRBV28 and TRBJ2-5, is DVKVTQSSRYLVKRTGEKVFLECVQDMDHENMFWYRQDPGLGLRLIYFSYDVKMKEKGDIPEGYSVSREKKERFSLILESASTNQTSMYLCASSPASGGSETQYFGPGTRLLVL.

This clone was seen only once. The genes are TRBV7-2 and TRBJ2-1; TRBD2 matches at 8 bases. J lost 8 bases, V lost 3 bases, and 9 bases had no gene match. Germline lookup yields CDR1 SGHTA and CDR2 FQGNSA. The CDR3 contains 15 residues. CDR3 DNA: TGTGCCAGCAGCTTCGCTAAGCGGGAGCGCGATGAGCAGTTCTTC. This codes for CASSFAKRERDEQFF.

The V gene is TRBV7-2, the J gene TRBJ1-4; 9 bases match TRBD1. With 5 bases clipped from V and 2 bases from J, the junction kept 9 bases outside the gene matches. This CDR3 has 17 residues. Germline CDR1 and CDR2: SGHTA and FQGNSA. As DNA, the CDR3 is TGTGCCAGCAGCCCGCGGACAGGGGATCTTACTAATGAAAAACTGTTTTTT. Translating gives CASSPRTGDLTNEKLFF. Based on the CDR3 plus reference TRBV7-2 and TRBJ1-4, the full variable domain is GAGVSQSPSNKVTEKGKDVELRCDPISGHTALYWYRQSLGQGLEFLIYFQGNSAPDKSGLPSDRFSAERTGGSVSTLTIQRTQQEDSAVYLCASSPRTGDLTNEKLFFGSGTQLSVL.

The rearrangement joins TRBV7-2 to TRBJ2-1, with 7 bases matching TRBD1. This CDR3 is 12 amino acids long. Trimming cost V 3 bases and J 13 bases; bases outside gene matches: 6. Germline CDR1 reads SGHTA; CDR2 reads FQGNSA. The CDR3: CASSLDWDRQFF. CDR3 bases: TGTGCCAGCAGCTTGGATTGGGACAGACAGTTCTTC.

This clone is a singleton in its sample. The chain uses TRBV6-4 and TRBJ2-1; 7 positions match TRBD2. V lost 2 bases to trimming and J lost 0 bases; unmatched junction nucleotides: 10. CDR3 length equals 18 residues. Looked up from germline, CDR1 is MRHNA and CDR2 is SNTAGT. DNA of the CDR3: TGTGCCAGCAGTGACGAACAACCCTGGACTAGCTCCTACAATGAGCAGTTCTTC. Protein sequence: CASSDEQPWTSSYNEQFF.

The CDR3 loop reads CASSPSSGASSYEQYF. The CDR3 DNA sequence: TGTGCCAGCTCACCATCTAGCGGGGCCAGCTCCTACGAGCAGTACTTC. The V and J genes are TRBV18 and TRBJ2-7, with TRBD2 matching over 9 bases. The CDR3 covers 16 residues. Unmatched junction bases numbered 5, after V lost 2 bases and J lost 0 bases. CDR1 and CDR2 from the germline V gene are KGHSH and LQKENI.

The rearrangement uses TRBV2 and TRBJ2-1; a weak D match, TRBD2 (6 bases). Germline V gene lookup returns CDR1 SNHLY and CDR2 FYNNEI. There are 14 residues in the CDR3. V lost 2 bases and J 7 bases, leaving 12 bases between the germline ends. The CDR3 DNA reads as TGTGCCAGCAGTGAACGACTAGTGGGTAATGAGCAGTTCTTC. The encoded protein is CASSERLVGNEQFF.

The V and J genes are TRBV2 and TRBJ1-1; D perhaps matches TRBD1 (6 bases). Trimming cost V 0 bases and J 6 bases, with 14 bases left between them. Germline V gene data show CDR1 as SNHLY and CDR2 as FYNNEI. This CDR3 spans 15 amino acids. The CDR3 nucleotides read TGTGCCAGCAGTGAAGCGGGAGGGGGATGGCCTGAAGCTTTCTTT. Protein: CASSEAGGGWPEAFF. The whole variable domain, remainder taken from reference TRBV2 and TRBJ1-1, is EPEVTQTPSHQVTQMGQEVILRCVPISNHLYFYWYRQILGQKVEFLVSFYNNEISEKSEIFDDQFSVERPDGSNFTLKIRSTKLEDSAMYFCASSEAGGGWPEAFFGQGTRLTVV.

This chain joins TRBV28 and TRBJ2-5; D remains unclear. Between the trimmed V and J ends, which lost 10 bases and 9 bases, there was a span of 12 bases. The CDR3 has 10 residues. Germline loops: CDR1 MDHEN, CDR2 SYDVKM. The DNA for the CDR3 is TGTGCCACCTCTCAGGTGGCCCAGTACTTC. Its protein product is CATSQVAQYF.

V usage is TRBV19 and J usage is TRBJ2-1; 14 nucleotides agree with TRBD2. The V gene end was trimmed by 7 bases and the J gene end by 7 bases; junction bases not matched to a gene: 12. CDR1 and CDR2 (germline): LNHDA, SQIVND (reference sequence). The CDR3 totals 17 residues. As DNA, the CDR3 is TGTGCCAGTATTGAAAATCCCGGGACTAGCGGGGGAAATGAGCAGTTCTTC. It specifies CASIENPGTSGGNEQFF.

The V gene is TRBV4-2, the J gene TRBJ1-5; 12 bases agree with TRBD1. Trimming cost V 0 bases and J 7 bases; bases outside gene matches: 13. This CDR3 spans 19 amino acids. Germline V gene sequence: CDR1 LGHNA, CDR2 YNFKEQ. In DNA form, the CDR3 reads TGTGCCAGCAGCCAAGATTCGGCGGGACAGGGGGCCATCAGGCAGCCCCAGCATTTT. Amino acid sequence: CASSQDSAGQGAIRQPQHF.

A single count supports this clone. The rearrangement joins TRBV15 to TRBJ2-3; D is uncertain. Germline CDR1 is LNHNV and CDR2 is YYDKDF (reference sequence). This CDR3 contains 14 residues. Trimming left V 0 bases short and J 2 bases short, with 6 bases between. The CDR3 loop reads CATSRDLSTDTQYF. Written as DNA, the CDR3 is TGTGCCACCAGCAGAGATCTGTCCACAGATACGCAGTATTTT.

This clone was observed once. The rearrangement links TRBV7-9 to TRBJ1-4; possible D gene TRBD1, 5 bases. This CDR3 is 15 amino acids long. Germline values: CDR1 SEHNR, CDR2 FQNEAQ (reference sequence). Trimming left V 0 bases short and J 4 bases short, with 9 bases between. For the CDR3, the DNA is TGTGCCAGCAGCTTAGCGCGTCAGGGTAATGAAAAACTGTTTTTT. The encoded protein is CASSLARQGNEKLFF.

This clone was observed once. The V call is TRBV11-3, the J call TRBJ1-4; D unclear. The CDR3 totals 13 residues. The V gene's germline CDR1 is SGHNT and CDR2 YENEEA. V was trimmed by 1 base and J by 6 bases, leaving 6 bases between them. The chain's CDR3 is CASSLGPDEKLFF. Here the CDR3 DNA reads TGTGCCAGCAGCTTAGGTCCGGATGAAAAACTGTTTTTT.